This record looks at one T cell receptor beta chain sequence and its context. Its antigen is unidentified. These data belong to a study of T cell responses to AZD1222 COVID-19 vaccine. Trimming left V 4 bases short and J 7 bases short, with 15 bases between. Germline loops: CDR1 LGHNA, CDR2 YSLEER. This CDR3 is 14 amino acids long. The protocol was immunoSEQ multiplex PCR, while the TCRdb copy is restricted to in-frame clones and leaves out a portion. The sample records roughly 140,000 clones, 70% to 90% being singletons. Study observations and caveats: Every sample of the repertoires postdated the peak T cell response.

The chain recombines TRBV4-3 with TRBJ2-3; D call uncertain. The TCR was taken from an adult in good health. Here the sequenced sample was peripheral blood, taken on day 0 of MenACWY control vaccination. CDR3 nucleotide sequence: TGCGCCAGCAGCCCTGATATAGGACCAAATACGCAGTATTTT. Its protein is CASSPDIGPNTQYF.